A selection of T cell receptor beta chains follows, all from one sample in a study of T cell clones after liver transplantation. Clones were read by immunoSEQ multiplex PCR, and TCRdb kept only the in-frame ones, dropping some. The sample records about 47,000 clones, roughly nine tenths being singletons. The material sequenced was CD8+ T cells from blood, taken 12 months after liver transplant. Receptor source: a human patient who received a liver transplant. The T cells may partly be graft donor cells. CDR3s include the opening cysteine and the closing phenylalanine or tryptophan. The order of the fields is clone size, J gene, V gene, D gene, CDR3 DNA, CDR3 protein. D genes are given only for firm matches. The size of a clone is reported for some rows only, either as once, few or many, or as a class for expanded clones.

>few|TRBJ1-1|TRBV11-2|NA
TGTGCCAGCAGCTTAGCAGGGCCCACTGAAGCTTTCTTT
CASSLAGPTEAFF
>NA|TRBJ1-1|TRBV10-3|TRBD1
TGTGCCATCGGACAGGGCCTGAACACTGAAGCTTTCTTT
CAIGQGLNTEAFF
>NA|TRBJ2-1|TRBV7-6|TRBD2
TGTGCCAGCAGCCCCGGGACTAGCGGGAGTCCTAGCTCCTACAATGAGCAGTTCTTC
CASSPGTSGSPSSYNEQFF
>NA|TRBJ2-2|TRBV4-3|NA
TGCGCCAGCAGCCTCCAGGGCGAGCTGTTTTTT
CASSLQGELFF
>NA|TRBJ1-5|TRBV5-8|NA
TGTGCCAGCGGGGGCTTGAGCAATCAGCCCCAGCATTTT
CASGGLSNQPQHF
>NA|TRBJ2-7|TRBV27|NA
TGTGCCAGCAGTTTAATCGCCGGGACCTACGAGCAGTACTTC
CASSLIAGTYEQYF
>few|TRBJ1-2|TRBV11-2|TRBD1
TGTGCCAGCAGCTTAGACAGGGACAGCCACTATGGCTACACCTTC
CASSLDRDSHYGYTF
>NA|TRBJ2-7|TRBV7-9|TRBD1
TGTGCCAGCAGCTCGACAGGGAACTACGAGCAGTACTTC
CASSSTGNYEQYF
>NA|TRBJ2-7|TRBV29-1|NA
TGCAGCGTTGTTGCGACTGATAGCTCCTACGAGCAGTACTTC
CSVVATDSSYEQYF
>NA|TRBJ2-5|TRBV4-3|NA
TGCGCCAGCAGCCAAACAGGTGCAAGTCAAGAGACCCAGTACTTC
CASSQTGASQETQYF
>NA|TRBJ1-2|TRBV5-6|NA
TGTGCCAGCAGCTTCACGGGGGTCCCCCTCTATGGCTACACCTTC
CASSFTGVPLYGYTF
>once|TRBJ1-2|TRBV2|NA
TGTGCCAGCAGAGGGAGGGGGGTTCACTATGGCTACACCTTC
CASRGRGVHYGYTF
>once|TRBJ2-1|TRBV9|TRBD2
TGTGCCAGCAGCCTAGAGACTAGCGGGAGAGGTGATGAGCAGTTCTTC
CASSLETSGRGDEQFF
>NA|TRBJ1-2|TRBV28|NA
TGTGCCAGCAGTTTAGTAGGGCGATTTAGGGCTAACTATGGCTACACCTTC
CASSLVGRFRANYGYTF
>NA|TRBJ2-1|TRBV7-3|NA
TGTGCCAGCAGCTTAGGGGGCGGCAATGAGCAGTTCTTC
CASSLGGGNEQFF
>NA|TRBJ2-7|TRBV11-2|NA
TGTGCCAGCAGCTTAGTATACGAGCAGTACTTC
CASSLVYEQYF
>NA|TRBJ2-3|TRBV9|TRBD2
TGTGCCAGCAACGGGGCGGGGGTGAGTCTCCTTAGCACAGATACGCAGTATTTT
CASNGAGVSLLSTDTQYF
>NA|TRBJ2-4|TRBV27|NA
TGTGCCAGCAGTTCAGATCATAACATTCAGTACTTC
CASSSDHNIQYF
>NA|TRBJ2-1|TRBV29-1|TRBD2
TGCAGCGCCGGGGGGACTGGACCGTGGGGGCAGTTCTTC
CSAGGTGPWGQFF
>once|TRBJ2-7|TRBV7-6|TRBD2
TGTGCCAGCAGCTTGACTAGCGGGAGTACGGGCGAGCAGTACTTC
CASSLTSGSTGEQYF
>NA|TRBJ2-2|TRBV28|TRBD1
TGTGCCAGCAGTCCAGGGGGCATCGGGGAGCTGTTTTTT
CASSPGGIGELFF
>NA|TRBJ2-1|TRBV27|TRBD2
TGTGCCAGCAGTTTATGGGGAATAGCGGGATACAATGAGCAGTTCTTC
CASSLWGIAGYNEQFF
>NA|TRBJ1-5|TRBV19|NA
TGTGCCAGTAGTATCAATGCCAATCAGCCCCAGCATTTT
CASSINANQPQHF
>few|TRBJ2-5|TRBV7-9|NA
TGTGCCAGCAGCTTAGCGCGGAGGGGACTGGGGGAGACCCAGTACTTC
CASSLARRGLGETQYF
>few|TRBJ1-2|TRBV5-6|TRBD1
TGTGCCAGCAGGCCAGGGACAGGGATGGCTGGCTACACCTTC
CASRPGTGMAGYTF
>NA|TRBJ2-1|TRBV9|TRBD2
TGTGCCAGCAGCGTAGGGGCTAGCGGTTGGCTCAATGAGCAGTTCTTC
CASSVGASGWLNEQFF
>NA|TRBJ2-2|TRBV19|NA
TGTGCCAGTAGTGTCGGGGGTTCGACCGGGGAGCTGTTTTTT
CASSVGGSTGELFF
>NA|TRBJ2-7|TRBV14|NA
TGTGCCAGCAGCCCTAGACAGGGAGGGTCCTACGAGCAGTACTTC
CASSPRQGGSYEQYF
>NA|TRBJ1-5|TRBV7-6|NA
TGTGCCAGCAGCTTAGTCGAGGACAGCGATAACAATCAGCCCCAGCATTTT
CASSLVEDSDNNQPQHF
>NA|TRBJ2-7|TRBV23-1|TRBD2
TGCGCCAGCCTCGGGGGACTAGCGGGAGATTACGAGCAGTACTTC
CASLGGLAGDYEQYF
>NA|TRBJ1-2|TRBV4-3|TRBD1
TGCGCCAGCAGCCAAGATTCAGACAGGGTCGATGGCTACACCTTC
CASSQDSDRVDGYTF
>NA|TRBJ1-1|TRBV27|NA
TGTGCCAGCAGTAGCATCGGGGGTTTCTCTGAAGCTTTCTTT
CASSSIGGFSEAFF
>NA|TRBJ1-2|TRBV19|NA
TGTGCCAGTAGTATATCGGGCCTCGCGGGGGGCTACACCTTC
CASSISGLAGGYTF
>NA|TRBJ1-1|TRBV2|NA
TGTGCCAGCAGTGAAGTCAGGGGTAACACTGAAGCTTTCTTT
CASSEVRGNTEAFF
>NA|TRBJ2-4|TRBV20-1|NA
TGCAGTGCTACCGACGTAAATCAGTACTTC
CSATDVNQYF
>NA|TRBJ2-1|TRBV30|TRBD2
TGTGCCTGGAGTGTACAAAGGGAACTAGCGGCCTACAATGAGCAGTTCTTC
CAWSVQRELAAYNEQFF
>medium-sized|TRBJ1-4|TRBV27|NA
TGTGCCAGCAGTTTAATCCGGGACTTTAATGAAAAACTGTTTTTT
CASSLIRDFNEKLFF
>NA|TRBJ2-5|TRBV11-3|NA
TGTGCCAGCAGCTTAGGGATTCACACGAAAGAGACCCAGTACTTC
CASSLGIHTKETQYF
>NA|TRBJ2-2|TRBV27|NA
TGTGCCAGCAGTTTGAGGCGGGGGAACACCGGGGAGCTGTTTTTT
CASSLRRGNTGELFF
>NA|TRBJ2-7|TRBV7-6|TRBD1
TGTGCCAGCAGCTTAGGGTGGGACAGGGACTACGAGCAGTACTTC
CASSLGWDRDYEQYF
>NA|TRBJ2-7|TRBV27|TRBD1
TGTGCCAGCAGTCACAGGGGAAAGACCTACGAGCAGTACTTC
CASSHRGKTYEQYF
>NA|TRBJ2-1|TRBV5-1|TRBD1
TGCGCCAGCAGCTCGGGACCCGGGACAGGGGGATACAATGAGCAGTTCTTC
CASSSGPGTGGYNEQFF
>NA|TRBJ2-4|TRBV9|TRBD2
TGTGCCAGCAGCGGACCCGGGAGGTCGGACATTCAGTACTTC
CASSGPGRSDIQYF
>NA|TRBJ1-5|TRBV4-1|TRBD1
TGCGCCAGCAGCCAAGCGGGACAGTATAGCAATCAGCCCCAGCATTTT
CASSQAGQYSNQPQHF
>NA|TRBJ1-1|TRBV18|NA
TGTGCCAGCTCAGGTGTAGGGGACATTAACACTGAAGCTTTCTTT
CASSGVGDINTEAFF
>NA|TRBJ2-5|TRBV27|NA
TGTGCCAGCAGCTTTAGGGGAGAGACCCAGTACTTC
CASSFRGETQYF
>NA|TRBJ1-1|TRBV4-3|NA
TGCGCCAGCAGCCAAGATGAAGGGCTCGGGGACACTGAAGCTTTCTTT
CASSQDEGLGDTEAFF
>NA|TRBJ2-5|TRBV19|TRBD2
TGTGCCAGTAGTATGGGGACTAGCGGGAGGGCTTTTACCCAAGAGACCCAGTACTTC
CASSMGTSGRAFTQETQYF
>NA|TRBJ2-7|TRBV11-3|TRBD1
TGTGCCAGCAGCTTAGGGCCGGGACAGGGGCGTGGGGAGCAGTACTTC
CASSLGPGQGRGEQYF
>NA|TRBJ1-1|TRBV7-9|NA
TGTGCCAGCAGCTTAGGAGGAGGGGGCACTGAAGCTTTCTTT
CASSLGGGGTEAFF
>NA|TRBJ1-2|TRBV6-6|NA
TGTGCCAGCAGCCAAAAAGGGACGCGTAGTAGCTACACCTTC
CASSQKGTRSSYTF
>medium-sized|TRBJ1-2|TRBV2|NA
TGTGCCAGCCACGAAATTCTTGCCCGGCAGGGCCCCTATGGCTACACCTTC
CASHEILARQGPYGYTF
>NA|TRBJ2-5|TRBV11-2|TRBD2
TGTGCCAGCAGCTTAACGGGACTAGCGGGAGCCTGGCAAGAGACCCAGTACTTC
CASSLTGLAGAWQETQYF
>NA|TRBJ2-7|TRBV7-6|TRBD2
TGTGCCAGCAGCTTAGGGGGAGGGGCGTCCTACGAGCAGTACTTC
CASSLGGGASYEQYF
>NA|TRBJ2-1|TRBV4-1|NA
TGCGCCAGCAGCCAAGTGACTCAGGGGTTAAGCGATGAGCAGTTCTTC
CASSQVTQGLSDEQFF